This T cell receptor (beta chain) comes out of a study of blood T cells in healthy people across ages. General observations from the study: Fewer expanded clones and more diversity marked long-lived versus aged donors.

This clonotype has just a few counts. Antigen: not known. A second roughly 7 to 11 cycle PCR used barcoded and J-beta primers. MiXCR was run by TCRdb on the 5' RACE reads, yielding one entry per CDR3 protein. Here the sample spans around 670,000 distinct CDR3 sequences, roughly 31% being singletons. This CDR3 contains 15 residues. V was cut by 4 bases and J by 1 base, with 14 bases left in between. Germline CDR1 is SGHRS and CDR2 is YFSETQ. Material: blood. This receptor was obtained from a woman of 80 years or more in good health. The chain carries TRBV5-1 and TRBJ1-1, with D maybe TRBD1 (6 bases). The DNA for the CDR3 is TGCGCCAGCAGCACCGGAGGGGGGACGAACACTGAAGCTTTCTTT. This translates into CASSTGGGTNTEAFF.